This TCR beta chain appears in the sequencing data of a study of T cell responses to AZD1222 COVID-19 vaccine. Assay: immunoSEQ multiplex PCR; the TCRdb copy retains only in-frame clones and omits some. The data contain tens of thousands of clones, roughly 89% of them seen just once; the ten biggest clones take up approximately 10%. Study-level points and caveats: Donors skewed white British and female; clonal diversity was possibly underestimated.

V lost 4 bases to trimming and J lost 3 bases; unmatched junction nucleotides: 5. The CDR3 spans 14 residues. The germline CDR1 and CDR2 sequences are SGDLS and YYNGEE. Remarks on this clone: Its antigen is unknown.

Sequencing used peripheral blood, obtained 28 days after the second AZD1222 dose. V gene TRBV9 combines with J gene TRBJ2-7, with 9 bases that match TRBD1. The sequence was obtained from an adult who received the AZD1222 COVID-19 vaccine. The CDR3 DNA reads TGTGCCAGCAGCCCGGACAGGGGATTCTACGAGCAGTACTTC. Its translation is CASSPDRGFYEQYF.